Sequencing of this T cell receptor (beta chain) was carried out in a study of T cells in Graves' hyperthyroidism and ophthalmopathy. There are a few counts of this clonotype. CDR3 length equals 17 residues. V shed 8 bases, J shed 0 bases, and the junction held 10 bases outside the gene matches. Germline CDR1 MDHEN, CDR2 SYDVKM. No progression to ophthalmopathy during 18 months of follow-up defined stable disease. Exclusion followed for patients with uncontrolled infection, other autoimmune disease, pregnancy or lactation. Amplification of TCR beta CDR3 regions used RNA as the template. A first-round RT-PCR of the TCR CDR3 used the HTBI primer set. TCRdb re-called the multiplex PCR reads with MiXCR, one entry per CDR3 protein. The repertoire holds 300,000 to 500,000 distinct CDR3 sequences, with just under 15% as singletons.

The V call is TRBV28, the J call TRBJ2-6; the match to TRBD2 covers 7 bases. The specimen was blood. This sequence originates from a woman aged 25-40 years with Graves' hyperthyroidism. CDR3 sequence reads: CASASGGANSGANVLTF. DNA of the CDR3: TGTGCCAGCGCATCGGGGGGTGCAAACTCTGGGGCCAACGTCCTGACTTTC.